This T cell receptor beta chain was sequenced during a study of CD8 T cells in Susac syndrome. Study at large: At the time of blood draw, patients with Susac syndrome were therapy-naive, receiving corticosteroids, or receiving intravenous immunoglobulin alone.

Random-hexamer reverse transcription was applied to roughly 0.5 to 1 ug RNA. Each CDR3 protein gets one entry after TCRdb re-called the immunoSEQ multiplex PCR reads with MiXCR. The table has fewer than 95,000 distinct CDR3 sequences, around 96% seen once. Trimming cost V 4 bases and J 11 bases, with 20 bases left between them. The CDR3 runs 14 residues. Looked up from germline, CDR1 is GTSNPN and CDR2 is SVGIG (reference sequence). The source of this sequence is a human donor with Susac syndrome. The genes are TRBV30 and TRBJ1-4; D call uncertain. Sequencing was performed on CD8+ T cells from PBMCs. As DNA, the CDR3 is TGTGCCTGGACCCTTAAGGTGGCGGACTGGAAACTGTTTTTT. Translated, it gives CAWTLKVADWKLFF.